This entry is about one T cell receptor beta chain. Its antigen is as yet unknown. The data belong to a study of regulatory dendritic cells for organ transplantation. Across the study: Monocytes received vitamin D3 on days 0 and 4, IL-10 on day 4.

The assay was immunoSEQ multiplex PCR, and TCRdb's table has in-frame clones only and misses some. The repertoire holds around 21,000 clones, with 65% to 90% as singletons. Between the trimmed V and J ends, which lost 5 bases and 2 bases, there was a span of 14 bases. This CDR3 is built from 15 residues. The germline V gene has CDR1 SEHNR and CDR2 FQNEAQ (reference sequence). Allogeneic regulatory or mature dendritic cells were co-cultured for more than 4 days with CFSE-labeled sorted T cells at 1:10. The sequence was obtained from a human donor in good health. J is TRBJ2-3 and V is TRBV7-9, with D possibly TRBD2 on 5 matching bases. Sequencing was carried out using naive CD4+ T cells from blood cultured with dendritic cells. Regarding subset: CD45RA+ naive T cells. For the CDR3, the DNA is TGTGCCAGCAGCCCGAGGGCCTGGGCCACAGATACGCAGTATTTT. This translates into CASSPRAWATDTQYF.